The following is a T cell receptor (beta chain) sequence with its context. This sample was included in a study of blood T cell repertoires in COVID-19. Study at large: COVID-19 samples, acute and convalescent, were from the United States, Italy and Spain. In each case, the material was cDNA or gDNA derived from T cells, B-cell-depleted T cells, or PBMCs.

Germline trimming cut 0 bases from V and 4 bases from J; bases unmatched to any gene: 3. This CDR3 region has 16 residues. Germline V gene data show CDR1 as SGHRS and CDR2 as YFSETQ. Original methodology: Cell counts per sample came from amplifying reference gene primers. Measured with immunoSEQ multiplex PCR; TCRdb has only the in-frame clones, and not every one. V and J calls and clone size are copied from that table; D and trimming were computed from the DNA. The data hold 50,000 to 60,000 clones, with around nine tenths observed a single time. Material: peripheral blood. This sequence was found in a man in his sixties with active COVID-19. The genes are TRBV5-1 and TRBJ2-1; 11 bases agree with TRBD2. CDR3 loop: CASSLAIAGGYNEQFF. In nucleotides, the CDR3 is TGCGCCAGCAGCTTGGCGATAGCGGGAGGGTACAATGAGCAGTTCTTC.